This T cell receptor (beta chain) was obtained from a study of T cell changes during pregnancy in multiple sclerosis. Sequenced by immunoSEQ multiplex PCR; TCRdb stores in-frame clones only, minus some. Of around 16,000 clones in the sample, about 80% were seen once. The V gene's germline CDR1 is GTSNPN and CDR2 SVGIG (reference sequence). This CDR3 region has 15 residues. Losses at the gene ends were 0 bases for V and 1 base for J; bases not matched to a gene: 3. The sequence was collected from a female donor in good health, enrolled as a control in a pregnancy study. Sequenced here: CD8+ T cells from peripheral blood mononuclear cells, sampled after pregnancy. The gene calls are TRBV30 and TRBJ2-7; 10 nucleotides align to TRBD2. CDR3 in amino acids: CAWSVLAGVSYEQYF. CDR3 bases: TGTGCCTGGAGTGTTCTAGCGGGAGTTTCCTACGAGCAGTACTTC.